The rows below give T cell receptor beta chains drawn from one sample of a study of T cells in Graves' hyperthyroidism and ophthalmopathy. TCRdb reprocessed the multiplex PCR reads with MiXCR, giving one entry per CDR3 protein. The table lists 700,000 or so distinct CDR3 sequences, around 13% of them singletons. The specimen sequenced was blood. The receptors were gathered from a woman aged 50 to 60 with Graves' ophthalmopathy. Each CDR3 is given with its conserved first and last residue. The D gene is left open where the match is weak. Only some rows state a clone size, as once, few, many or a class for expanded clones.

.,TRBV4-2,many,TRBJ1-1,CASSQEIQYEAFF
TRBD1,TRBV7-9,.,TRBJ2-1,CASSGIRDRRSGTLSYNEQFF
.,TRBV20-1,many,TRBJ1-4,CSARGGEKLFF
.,TRBV4-3,.,TRBJ2-5,CASSPRTAEETQYF
.,TRBV28,many,TRBJ2-3,CASSGVGVTDTQYF
TRBD2,TRBV20-1,few,TRBJ2-1,CSARDPGTSPEEQFF
.,TRBV28,.,TRBJ1-3,CASRARWPPTASGNTIYF
.,TRBV7-6,few,TRBJ1-2,CASSLGVEGGVDGYTF
TRBD1,TRBV2,many,TRBJ1-5,CASRETGFNGNQPQHF
TRBD2,TRBV20-1,many,TRBJ2-1,CSARGAGGYRNEQFF
.,TRBV7-2,many,TRBJ1-4,CASSFLGGGAGEKLFF
.,TRBV7-8,many,TRBJ1-4,CASSLKRTNEKLFF
.,TRBV28,many,TRBJ2-5,CASSFHSQETQYF